This TCR beta chain was observed in a study of T cells of healthy individuals. One entry per CDR3 protein results from TCRdb running MiXCR on the 5' RACE reads. The sample records 95,000 to 100,000 distinct CDR3 sequences, 15% to 20% being singletons. Trimming cost V 2 bases and J 7 bases, with 10 bases left between them. This CDR3 comprises 14 residues. Germline V gene data show CDR1 as SGDLS and CDR2 as YYNGEE. The chain employs TRBV9 and TRBJ1-6; TRBD1 is a possible D gene (6 bases). The sequence came from a human donor in good health. CDR3: CASSVRTDNSPLHF. In nucleotides, the CDR3 is TGTGCCAGCAGCGTCCGGACAGACAATTCACCCCTCCACTTT.